Included here is one T cell receptor beta chain sequence, with context. In its sample, this clonotype was seen many times. The antigen this receptor binds is unknown. Per-base quality was not reported, and no clone a single base away is much larger than it. RNA was isolated from bulk unsorted tissue, and RNA quality was assessed with a NanoDrop ND-1000 and an Agilent 2100. All donors had newly diagnosed lung cancer, had not received prior chemotherapy, and were admitted for thoracic surgery in China between August and November 2014. Patients who had received previous radiotherapy or chemotherapy, or who had another concurrent cancer, were excluded from the study. Surgical tissue pieces of about 1-2.2 cm3 were preserved in RNAlater solution and stored at -80 °C until use. These data are taken from a study of tumor and adjacent non-tumor tissue in lung cancer listed by TCRdb under 2018. Some background on the complete study: Patients with adenocarcinoma (over 11), squamous cell carcinoma (2) and small cell lung cancer (1) were included in the cohort. In total, sequencing yielded over 95 million productive TCRbeta reads, which works out to an average of approximately 4.2 million reads per sample. Among the approximately 15 patients, ages ranged from roughly 31 to 76 years, approximately 10 were men and 5 were women, and disease was TNM stage I to III. Using bulk TCRbeta repertoires from some 16 lung cancer patients, the study set lung tumor tissue side by side with matched distant non-tumor lung tissue. For each patient, one tumor sample and one normal lung sample were taken, giving around 31 paired specimens that underwent TCRbeta CDR3 sequencing.

The germline V gene (reference sequence) yields SGHNT for CDR1 and YYREEE for CDR2. The V end loses 4 bases and the J end loses 1 base, and a stretch of 2 bases separates them. From its cysteine to its phenylalanine, the CDR3 spans 11 amino acids. The CDR3 DNA has 33 bases and is translated from base 1. The library was generated by multiplex PCR. For sequencing, an Illumina HiSeq 2500 was employed. Following protocols modified from ARM-PCR, the researchers constructed TCRbeta libraries through three rounds of nested PCR with primers (Table S4). Before sequencing, PCR products of 200-500 bp were excised from the gel and purified with the QIAquick gel extraction kit. The published analysis was carried out like this. Reads were cleaned with Trimmomatic, merged with FLASH into complete CDR3 sequences, and assigned to V(D)J germline segments with MiTCR. Clonal diversity was calculated as the inverse Simpson's index using VDJtools. A read counted as productive if the sequence was in-frame and lacked a premature stop codon. Starting from the raw public reads, TCRdb applied fastp trimming at Q25, assembled clones with MiXCR and retained in-frame beta chains. For every CDR3 protein sequence, its rows merge into one entry that carries the most common genes and DNA. It is TCRdb's table, rather than the study itself, that gives the V and J calls and clone size. A total of tens of thousands of distinct CDR3 sequences appear in this sample, around 60% of them only once. The top ten constitute 20% to 25% of the sample.

Study-wide conclusions, independent of this receptor: Tumor tissue showed significantly greater TCR diversity (inverse Simpson) than normal lung tissue (approximately 400 vs 170, P = 0.0075, Mann-Whitney U test). Only around 15 patients were included in the cohort, and the need for larger samples and more detailed clinical data was noted by the authors. Peripheral blood was not sequenced, so blood TCRbeta repertoires were not examined in the lung cancer patients of the study. The top 100 clones accounted for a significantly larger cumulative portion of the repertoire in normal lung than in tumor tissue. Significantly higher TCR diversity was found in younger patients, and higher tumor TCR diversity was associated with shorter overall and disease-free survival. The methods do not name the sequencing platform or mention unique molecular identifiers.

The sample comprised lung tumor tissue. The sequence derives from a man aged 50-59 years with non-small cell lung cancer. The chain joins TRBV5-4 to TRBJ2-5, with the D segment identity uncertain. The CDR3 protein sequence reads: CASSTQETQYF. The DNA sequence is TGTGCCAGCAGCACCCAAGAGACCCAGTACTTC.